This paragraph reports one TCR beta chain. This clonotype was seen more than once but under ten times. Its antigen is not yet known. No much larger clonotype is one base removed from it; base qualities were not supplied. This record comes from a study of T-cell memory formation after mild COVID-19 (dated by TCRdb to about 2021). Context from the whole study: Most TCR sequence clusters were specific to one of the two donors. Longitudinal TCRalpha and TCRbeta repertoire sequencing tracked T-cell clones expanding and contracting after mild COVID-19 in two donors. Two young, previously healthy adult volunteers, one female and one male, were included in the cohort. The research as a whole found: Only two mild cases were covered in the study, and larger cohorts including severe cases with pre-infection samples were considered necessary. Contracting CD4+ clones appeared mostly in the CM and EM memory subsets, whereas CD8+ clones were enriched in EMRA. Whether the second-wave clones peaking on day 37 were SARS-CoV-2 specific was not confirmed. Clones that contracted from day 15 to 85 showed balanced CD4/CD8 phenotypes, whereas a second wave of clones that expanded from day 15 to 37 leaned towards CD4+. Some responding clones were found in pre-infection memory, which suggests that pre-existing cross-reactive memory T cells took part in the SARS-CoV-2 response.

PBMCs were isolated by Ficoll-Paque density gradient centrifugation. Instrument used: Illumina NovaSeq 6000. TCRalpha and TCRbeta cDNA libraries were built by 5'RACE with constant-segment primers, adding sample barcodes and unique molecular identifiers. Trizol reagent was used to extract RNA from every sample. Amplification of the libraries took two PCR steps, and the second step added a second sample barcode plus Illumina TruSeq adapters. The libraries were sequenced on an Illumina NovaSeq using 2 x 150 bp paired-end reads. Per the source publication's procedure: Reads were demultiplexed and collapsed into UMI-guided consensus sequences with migec v1.2.7. Using mixcr v2.1.11, UMI consensuses were aligned to TRA and TRB V and J templates and then assembled into clonotypes. Clonotypes were classified as expanded or contracted when called significant by both edgeR and NoisET, with noise models trained on biological replicates. edgeR calls used a false discovery rate-adjusted p below 0.01 and a log2 fold-change threshold of 1. PCA with hierarchical clustering of max-normalized trajectories of the 1000 most abundant clonotypes was used as exploratory dynamics analysis. Each responding clone was given a CD4 or CD8 phenotype based on the CD4+ and CD8+ repertoires, which had been sequenced separately. TCRdb took the public reads, trimmed them with fastp at Q25, ran MiXCR for clone calling and kept in-frame beta chains. Entries are consolidated by CDR3 protein sequence, retaining the most common genes and DNA. Clone size and V and J calls follow TCRdb, not the original study. The sample table contains hundreds of thousands of distinct CDR3 sequences; only one count was recorded for about a fifth of them. The top ten hold approximately 8.4% of the sample.

The sequence was obtained from an adult woman who had mild COVID-19 (a few samples of this study predate the infection). The sample titles of this study are shuffled in the database, so cell type and time point are left out; the donor was told from shared clones. The sample taken for sequencing was PBMCs or a T cell subset sorted from them (not recorded which).

For the CDR3, the sequence is CASSSGTVGPYNEQFF. The DNA is as follows: TGTGCCAGCAGCTCGGGGACAGTTGGTCCCTACAATGAGCAGTTCTTC. The chain employs TRBV7-6 and TRBJ2-1; 7 junctional bases match TRBD1. The germline V gene yields SGHVS for CDR1 and FNYEAQ for CDR2. V and J are trimmed by 4 bases and 2 bases, and the gene matches miss 8 bases of the junction. Measured from the cysteine to the phenylalanine, the CDR3 is 16 residues long. Here the CDR3 DNA is all that survives: 48 bases in frame from base 1.